This T cell receptor (beta chain) was recorded in a study of control samples from healthy donors and cancer patients. The protocol was immunoSEQ multiplex PCR, while the TCRdb copy is restricted to in-frame clones and leaves out a portion. The sample carries 120,000 to 150,000 clones, 91% recorded once. V lost 0 bases to trimming and J lost 4 bases, with 9 bases between them. The CDR3 is made up of 14 amino acids. Per germline, CDR1 ENHRY and CDR2 SYGVKD. The sample consisted of blood. The chain is built from TRBV10-3 and TRBJ1-2; perhaps TRBD1 as D (5 bases). The TCR comes from a man between 18 and 35 years old in good health. CDR3 region: CAISESTDSYGYTF. CDR3 nucleotides: TGTGCCATCAGTGAGTCGACAGACAGCTATGGCTACACCTTC.